Sequencing of this T cell receptor (beta chain) was carried out in a study of cytomegalovirus exposure and HLA in healthy donors. Study context: Prior work identified more than 90 million unique TCR beta sequences in 190 million or so T cells.

Trimming removed 4 bases from V and 7 bases from J; junction bases left unmatched: 13. Looked up from germline, CDR1 is KGHSY and CDR2 is FQNENV. The CDR3 runs 15 residues. This clone was picked up a small number of times. Every donor was a healthy person donating bone marrow. Researchers ran the PCR with 60 Vbeta and 13 Jbeta primers. Measured with immunoSEQ multiplex PCR; TCRdb has only the in-frame clones, and not every one. The repertoire has 99,000 or so clones, around 70% of them found once; the top ten carry 3.2%. This TCR derives from a man aged 25 to 40 in good health and CMV-seronegative. The specimen sequenced was PBMCs. This chain links TRBV16 with TRBJ2-7; 7 bases are shared with TRBD1. CDR3 coding DNA: TGTGCCAGCAGCCGAGGACAGGCGACCGATCGAGAGCAGTACTTC. Its protein is CASSRGQATDREQYF.